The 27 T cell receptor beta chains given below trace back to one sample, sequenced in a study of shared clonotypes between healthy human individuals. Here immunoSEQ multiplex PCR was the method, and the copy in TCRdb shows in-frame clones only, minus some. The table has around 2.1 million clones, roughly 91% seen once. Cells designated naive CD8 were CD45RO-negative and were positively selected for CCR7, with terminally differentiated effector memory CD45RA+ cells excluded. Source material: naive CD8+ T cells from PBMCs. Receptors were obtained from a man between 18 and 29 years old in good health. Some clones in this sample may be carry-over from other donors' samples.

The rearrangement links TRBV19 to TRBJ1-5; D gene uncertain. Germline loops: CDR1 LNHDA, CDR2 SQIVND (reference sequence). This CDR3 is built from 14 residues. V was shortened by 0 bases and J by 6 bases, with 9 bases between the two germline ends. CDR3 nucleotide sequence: TGTGCCAGTAGTATAGATCTAGAGGCTCAGCCCCAGCATTTT. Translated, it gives CASSIDLEAQPQHF.

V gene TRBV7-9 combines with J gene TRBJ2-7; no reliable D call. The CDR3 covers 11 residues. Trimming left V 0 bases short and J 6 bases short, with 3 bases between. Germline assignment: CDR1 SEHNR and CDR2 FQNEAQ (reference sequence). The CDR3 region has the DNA TGTGCCAGCAGCTTAGCCCTCGAGCAGTACTTC. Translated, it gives CASSLALEQYF.

The chain's CDR3 is CASSQDRRPNTQYF. The CDR3 DNA is TGCGCCAGCAGCCAAGATCGTAGACCTAATACGCAGTATTTT. The V and J genes are TRBV4-3 and TRBJ2-3; D is uncertain. The CDR3 covers 14 residues. The germline CDR1 and CDR2 sequences are LGHNA and YSLEER. Trimming removed 0 bases from V and 7 bases from J, with 11 bases in between.

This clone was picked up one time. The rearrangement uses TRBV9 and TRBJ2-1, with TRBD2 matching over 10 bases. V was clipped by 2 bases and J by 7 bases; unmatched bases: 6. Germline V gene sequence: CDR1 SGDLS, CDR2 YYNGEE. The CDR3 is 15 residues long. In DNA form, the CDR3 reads TGTGCCAGCAGCGTCGGGACTAGCGATGAGAATGAGCAGTTCTTC. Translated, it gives CASSVGTSDENEQFF.

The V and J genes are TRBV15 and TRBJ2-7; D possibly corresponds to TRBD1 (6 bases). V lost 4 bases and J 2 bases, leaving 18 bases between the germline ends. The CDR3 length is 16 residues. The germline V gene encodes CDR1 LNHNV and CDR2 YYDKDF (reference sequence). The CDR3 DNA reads TGTGCCACCAGCACTAGAAACAGGGACCTACCCTACGAGCAGTACTTC. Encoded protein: CATSTRNRDLPYEQYF.

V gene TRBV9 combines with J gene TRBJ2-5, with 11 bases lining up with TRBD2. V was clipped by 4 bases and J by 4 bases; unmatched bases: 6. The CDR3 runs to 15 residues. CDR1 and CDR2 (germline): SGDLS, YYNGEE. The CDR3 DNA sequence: TGTGCCAGCAGCCCTAGCGGGAGGAGAGGAGAGACCCAGTACTTC. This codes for CASSPSGRRGETQYF.

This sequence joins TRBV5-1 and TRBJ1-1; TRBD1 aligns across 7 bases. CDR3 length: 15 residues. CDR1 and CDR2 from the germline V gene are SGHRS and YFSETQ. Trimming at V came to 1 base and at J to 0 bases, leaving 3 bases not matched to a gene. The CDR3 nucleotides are TGCGCCAGCAGCTTGACAGGGACAGTGAACACTGAAGCTTTCTTT. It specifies CASSLTGTVNTEAFF.

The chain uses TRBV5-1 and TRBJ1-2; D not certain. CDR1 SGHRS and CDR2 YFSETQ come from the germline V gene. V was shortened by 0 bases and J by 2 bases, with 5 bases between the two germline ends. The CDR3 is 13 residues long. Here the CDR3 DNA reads TGCGCCAGCAGCTTGGACGTAAACTATGGCTACACCTTC. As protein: CASSLDVNYGYTF.

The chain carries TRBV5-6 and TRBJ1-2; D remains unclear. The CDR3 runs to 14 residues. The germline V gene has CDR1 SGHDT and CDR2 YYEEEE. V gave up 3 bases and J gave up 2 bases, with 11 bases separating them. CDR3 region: CASSSNSINYGYTF. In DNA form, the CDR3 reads TGTGCCAGCAGCTCCAATTCGATCAACTATGGCTACACCTTC.

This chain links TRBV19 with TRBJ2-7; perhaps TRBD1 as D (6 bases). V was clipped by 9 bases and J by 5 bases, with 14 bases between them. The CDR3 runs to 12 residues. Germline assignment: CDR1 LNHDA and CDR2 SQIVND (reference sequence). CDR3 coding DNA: TGTGCCAGGCCCTCCAGGGGAGACGAGCAGTACTTC. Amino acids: CARPSRGDEQYF. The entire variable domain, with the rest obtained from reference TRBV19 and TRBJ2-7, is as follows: DGGITQSPKYLFRKEGQNVTLSCEQNLNHDAMYWYRQDPGQGLRLIYYSQIVNDFQKGDIAEGYSVSREKKESFPLTVTSAQKNPTAFYLCARPSRGDEQYFGPGTRLTVT.

This chain's CDR3 is CASSRRPFYEQYF. The CDR3 DNA is TGTGCCAGCAGTCGCAGGCCCTTCTACGAGCAGTACTTC. The chain joins TRBV28 to TRBJ2-7; D not resolved. V lost 5 bases, J lost 3 bases, and 11 bases lay in between. The CDR3 runs to 13 residues. In germline, CDR1 is MDHEN, CDR2 SYDVKM.

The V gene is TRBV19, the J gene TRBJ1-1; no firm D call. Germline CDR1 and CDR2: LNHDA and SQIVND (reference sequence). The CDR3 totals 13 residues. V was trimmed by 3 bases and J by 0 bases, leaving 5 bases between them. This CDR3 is CASSIWVNTEAFF. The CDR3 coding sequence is TGTGCCAGTAGTATTTGGGTGAACACTGAAGCTTTCTTT.

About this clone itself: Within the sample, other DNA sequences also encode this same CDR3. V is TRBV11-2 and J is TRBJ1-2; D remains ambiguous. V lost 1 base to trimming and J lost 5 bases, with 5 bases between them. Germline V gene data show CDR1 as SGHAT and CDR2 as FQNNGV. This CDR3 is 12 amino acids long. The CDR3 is CASSLGGYGYTF. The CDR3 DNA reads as TGTGCCAGCAGCTTAGGGGGATATGGCTACACCTTC. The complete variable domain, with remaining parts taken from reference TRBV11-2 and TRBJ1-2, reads EAGVAQSPRYKIIEKRQSVAFWCNPISGHATLYWYQQILGQGPKLLIQFQNNGVVDDSQLPKDRFSAERLKGVDSTLKIQPAKLEDSAVYLCASSLGGYGYTFGSGTRLTVV.

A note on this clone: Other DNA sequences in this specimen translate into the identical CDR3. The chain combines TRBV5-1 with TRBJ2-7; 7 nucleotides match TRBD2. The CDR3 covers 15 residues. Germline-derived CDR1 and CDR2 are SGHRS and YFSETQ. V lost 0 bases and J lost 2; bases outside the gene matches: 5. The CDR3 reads CASSLGPGGTYEQYF. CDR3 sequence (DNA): TGCGCCAGCAGCTTGGGACCCGGGGGGACCTACGAGCAGTACTTC.

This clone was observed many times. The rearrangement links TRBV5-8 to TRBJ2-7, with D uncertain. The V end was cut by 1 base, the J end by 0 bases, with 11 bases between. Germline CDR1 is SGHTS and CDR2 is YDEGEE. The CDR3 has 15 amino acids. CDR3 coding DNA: TGTGCCAGCAGCTTGTATTCCACAGTCTCCTACGAGCAGTACTTC. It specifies CASSLYSTVSYEQYF.

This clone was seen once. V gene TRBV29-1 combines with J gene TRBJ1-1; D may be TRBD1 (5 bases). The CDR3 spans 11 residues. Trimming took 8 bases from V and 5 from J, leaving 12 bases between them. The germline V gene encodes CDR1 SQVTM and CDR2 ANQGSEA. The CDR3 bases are TGCAGCCCGAATCAGGGAACTGAAGCTTTCTTT. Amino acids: CSPNQGTEAFF.

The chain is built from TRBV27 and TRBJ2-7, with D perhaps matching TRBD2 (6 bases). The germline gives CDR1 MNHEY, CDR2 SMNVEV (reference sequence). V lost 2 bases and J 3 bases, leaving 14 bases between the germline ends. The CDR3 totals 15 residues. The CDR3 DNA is TGTGCCAGCAGTTTAGCTTCTCGGCGGGGCTACGAGCAGTACTTC. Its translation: CASSLASRRGYEQYF.

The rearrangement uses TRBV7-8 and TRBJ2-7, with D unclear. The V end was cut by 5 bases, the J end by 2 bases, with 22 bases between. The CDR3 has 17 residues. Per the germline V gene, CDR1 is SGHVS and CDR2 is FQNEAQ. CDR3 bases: TGTGCCAGCAGCCTGAGCCCCGGGCCCCCCGCCCCCTACGAGCAGTACTTC. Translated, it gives CASSLSPGPPAPYEQYF.

CDR3 sequence: CASSHSVAGTYEQYF. In DNA form, the CDR3 reads TGTGCCAGCAGCCATTCGGTAGCGGGGACCTACGAGCAGTACTTC. This chain joins TRBV9 and TRBJ2-7; 8 positions match TRBD2. The length of the CDR3 is 15 residues. Germline trimming cut 4 bases from V and 2 bases from J; bases unmatched to any gene: 8. Looked up from germline, CDR1 is SGDLS and CDR2 is YYNGEE. Full variable domain (rest looked up from reference TRBV9 and TRBJ2-7): DSGVTQTPKHLITATGQRVTLRCSPRSGDLSVYWYQQSLDQGLQFLIQYYNGEERAKGNILERFSAQQFPDLHSELNLSSLELGDSALYFCASSHSVAGTYEQYFGPGTRLTVT.

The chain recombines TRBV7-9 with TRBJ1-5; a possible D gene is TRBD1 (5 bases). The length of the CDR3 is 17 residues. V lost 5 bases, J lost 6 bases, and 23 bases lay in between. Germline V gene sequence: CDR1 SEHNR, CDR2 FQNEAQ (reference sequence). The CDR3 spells CASSQEVLGERRQPQHF. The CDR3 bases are TGTGCCAGCAGCCAAGAAGTTTTAGGGGAGAGGCGTCAGCCCCAGCATTTT.

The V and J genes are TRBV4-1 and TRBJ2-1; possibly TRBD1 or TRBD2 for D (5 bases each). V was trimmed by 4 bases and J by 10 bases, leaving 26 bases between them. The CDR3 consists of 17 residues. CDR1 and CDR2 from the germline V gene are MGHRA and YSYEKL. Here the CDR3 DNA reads TGCGCCAGCAGCCCCGGACCGGGGCCTCCAGGAGGCGGGGAGCAGTTCTTC. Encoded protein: CASSPGPGPPGGGEQFF.

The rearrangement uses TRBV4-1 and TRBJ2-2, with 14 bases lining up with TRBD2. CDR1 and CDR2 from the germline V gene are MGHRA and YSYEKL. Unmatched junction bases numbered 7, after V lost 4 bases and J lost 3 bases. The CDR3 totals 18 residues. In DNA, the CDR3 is TGCGCCAGCAGCCCTTCGGGACTAGCGGGAGAAGACACCGGGGAGCTGTTTTTT. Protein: CASSPSGLAGEDTGELFF.

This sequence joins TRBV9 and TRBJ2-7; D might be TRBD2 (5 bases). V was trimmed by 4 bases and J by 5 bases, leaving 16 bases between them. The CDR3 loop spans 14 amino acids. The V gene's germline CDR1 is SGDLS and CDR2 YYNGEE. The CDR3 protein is CASSKGAGNHEQYF. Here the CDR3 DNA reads TGTGCCAGCAGCAAAGGAGCCGGGAACCACGAGCAGTACTTC.

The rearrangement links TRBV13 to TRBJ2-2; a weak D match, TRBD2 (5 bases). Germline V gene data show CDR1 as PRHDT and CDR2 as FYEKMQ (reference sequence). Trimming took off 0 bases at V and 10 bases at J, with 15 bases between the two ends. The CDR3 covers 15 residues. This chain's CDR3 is CASSLGPGLGEELFF. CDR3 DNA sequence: TGTGCCAGCAGCTTAGGTCCGGGATTGGGTGAGGAGCTGTTTTTT.

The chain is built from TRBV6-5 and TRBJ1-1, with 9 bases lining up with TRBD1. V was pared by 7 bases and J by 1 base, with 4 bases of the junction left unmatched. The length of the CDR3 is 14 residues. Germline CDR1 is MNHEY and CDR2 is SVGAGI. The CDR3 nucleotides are TGTGCCAGCACGTCGGGACAGGGGAACACTGAAGCTTTCTTT. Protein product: CASTSGQGNTEAFF.

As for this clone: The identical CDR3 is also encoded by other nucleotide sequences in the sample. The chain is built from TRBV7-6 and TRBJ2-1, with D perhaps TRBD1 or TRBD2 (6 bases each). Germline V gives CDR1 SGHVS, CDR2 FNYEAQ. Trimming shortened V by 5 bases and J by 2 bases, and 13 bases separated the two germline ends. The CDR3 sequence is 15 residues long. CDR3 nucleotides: TGTGCCAGCAGCCTCGGAGGGGGGACCTACAATGAGCAGTTCTTC. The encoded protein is CASSLGGGTYNEQFF. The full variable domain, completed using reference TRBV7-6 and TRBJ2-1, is GAGVSQSPRYKVTKRGQDVALRCDPISGHVSLYWYRQALGQGPEFLTYFNYEAQQDKSGLPNDRFSAERPEGSISTLTIQRTEQRDSAMYRCASSLGGGTYNEQFFGPGTRLTVL.

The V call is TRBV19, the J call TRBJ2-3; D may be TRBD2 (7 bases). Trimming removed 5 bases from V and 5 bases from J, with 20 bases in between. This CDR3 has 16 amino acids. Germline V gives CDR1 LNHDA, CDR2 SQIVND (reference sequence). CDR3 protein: CASSSTEAGEGDTQYF. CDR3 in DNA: TGTGCCAGTAGTTCGACGGAGGCAGGGGAGGGAGATACGCAGTATTTT. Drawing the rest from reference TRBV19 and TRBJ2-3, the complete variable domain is DGGITQSPKYLFRKEGQNVTLSCEQNLNHDAMYWYRQDPGQGLRLIYYSQIVNDFQKGDIAEGYSVSREKKESFPLTVTSAQKNPTAFYLCASSSTEAGEGDTQYFGPGTRLTVL.